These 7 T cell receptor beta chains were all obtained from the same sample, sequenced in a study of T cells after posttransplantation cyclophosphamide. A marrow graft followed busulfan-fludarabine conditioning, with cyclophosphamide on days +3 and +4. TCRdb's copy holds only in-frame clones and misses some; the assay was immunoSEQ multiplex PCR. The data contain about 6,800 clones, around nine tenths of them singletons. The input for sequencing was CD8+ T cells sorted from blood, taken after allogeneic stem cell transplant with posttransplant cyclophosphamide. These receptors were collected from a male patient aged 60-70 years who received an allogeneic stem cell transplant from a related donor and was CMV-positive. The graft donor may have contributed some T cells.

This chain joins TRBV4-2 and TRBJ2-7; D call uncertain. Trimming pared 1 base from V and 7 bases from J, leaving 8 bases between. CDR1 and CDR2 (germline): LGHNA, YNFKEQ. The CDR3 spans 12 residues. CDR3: CASSQGPTEQYF. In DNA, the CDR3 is TGTGCCAGCAGCCAAGGCCCGACAGAGCAGTACTTC.

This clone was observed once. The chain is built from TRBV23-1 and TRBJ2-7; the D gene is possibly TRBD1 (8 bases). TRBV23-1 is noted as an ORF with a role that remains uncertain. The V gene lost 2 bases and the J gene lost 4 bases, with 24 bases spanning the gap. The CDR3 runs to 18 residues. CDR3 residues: CASSQHLNIQGGGYEQYF. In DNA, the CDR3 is TGCGCCAGCAGTCAACACCTAAATATACAGGGGGGGGGTTACGAGCAGTACTTC.

The CDR3 sequence is CASSQEDREETQYF. CDR3 DNA sequence: TGTGCCAGCAGCCAAGAAGACAGGGAAGAGACCCAGTACTTC. The rearrangement joins TRBV4-2 to TRBJ2-5; 7 bases agree with TRBD1. J lost 3 bases, V lost 0 bases, and 1 base had no gene match. The CDR3 covers 14 residues. From germline, CDR1 is LGHNA and CDR2 YNFKEQ.

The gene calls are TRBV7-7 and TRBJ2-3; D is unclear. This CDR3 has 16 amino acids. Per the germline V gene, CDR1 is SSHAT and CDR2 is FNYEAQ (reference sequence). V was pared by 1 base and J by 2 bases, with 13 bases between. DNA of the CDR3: TGTGCCAGCAGCTTAGGAGGAGAAGCCCCCACAGATACGCAGTATTTT. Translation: CASSLGGEAPTDTQYF.

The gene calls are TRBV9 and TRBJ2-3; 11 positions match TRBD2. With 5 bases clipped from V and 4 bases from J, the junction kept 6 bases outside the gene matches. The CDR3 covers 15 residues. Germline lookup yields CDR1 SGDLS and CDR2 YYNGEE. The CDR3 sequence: CASSLSGGAADTQYF. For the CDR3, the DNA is TGTGCCAGCAGTCTTAGCGGGGGGGCCGCAGATACGCAGTATTTT.

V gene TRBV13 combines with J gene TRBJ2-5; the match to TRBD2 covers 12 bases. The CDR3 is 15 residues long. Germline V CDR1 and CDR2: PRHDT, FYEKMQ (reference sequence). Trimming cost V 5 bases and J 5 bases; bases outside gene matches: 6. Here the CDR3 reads CASSLLAGGQETQYF. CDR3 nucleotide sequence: TGTGCCAGCAGCCTACTAGCGGGGGGACAGGAGACCCAGTACTTC.

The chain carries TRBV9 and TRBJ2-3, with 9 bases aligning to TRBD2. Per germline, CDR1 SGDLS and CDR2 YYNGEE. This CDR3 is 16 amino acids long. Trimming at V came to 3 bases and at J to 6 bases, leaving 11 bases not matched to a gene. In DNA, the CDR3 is TGTGCCAGCAGCGAGCCCGCGCGGGGGGGCCCGGATACGCAGTATTTT. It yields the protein CASSEPARGGPDTQYF.